This is a list of T cell receptor beta chains from one sample in a study of T cells in localized non-small cell lung cancer. Profiled with immunoSEQ multiplex PCR; TCRdb holds only in-frame clones, not every one. The table has 2,000 to 3,000 clones, about 30% seen once. The input for sequencing was lung tumor tissue, taken before any cancer treatment. Every receptor here comes from a female donor aged 60 or older with stage II squamous cell lung carcinoma. Both conserved end residues are part of each CDR3. Fields, in order: V gene, CDR3 length, J gene, CDR3 protein.

>TRBV30|14|TRBJ2-7
CAWKPQGDSYEQYF
>TRBV28|13|TRBJ1-6
CASSDEGNSPLHF
>TRBV12-5|11|TRBJ2-1
CASREYNEQFF
>TRBV19|14|TRBJ1-1
CASSQGNMNTEAFF
>TRBV5-1|16|TRBJ2-1
CASKAGTSGGRNEQFF
>TRBV11-3|15|TRBJ1-1
CASSLRQGGHTEAFF
>TRBV1|14|TRBJ1-2
CASSQGIGDYGYTF
>TRBV6-8|16|TRBJ1-3
CASSSPTGGGGNTIYF
>TRBV10-2|13|TRBJ1-5
CAIKSGENQPQHF
>TRBV9|13|TRBJ1-4
CASIGGANEKLFF
>TRBV7-1|15|TRBJ2-2
CASSLTGQGIGELFF
>TRBV11-3|15|TRBJ2-5
CASSLTGERLETQYF
>TRBV19|15|TRBJ1-5
CASRSEGNSNQPQHF
>TRBV7-6|15|TRBJ1-3
CASSLGPHLANTIYF
>TRBV6-8|13|TRBJ1-6
CASSDRANSPLHF
>TRBV7-2|13|TRBJ1-1
CASSHSSITEAFF
>TRBV19|12|TRBJ1-2
CASSLGDYGYTF
>TRBV15|14|TRBJ2-3
CATGRDFSTDTQYF
>TRBV5-1|15|TRBJ2-1
CASSLASGVSNEQFF
>TRBV29-1|15|TRBJ2-7
CSVVTGWIGAYEQYF
>TRBV19|14|TRBJ1-5
CASSIMGDNQPQHF
>TRBV6-8|15|TRBJ1-2
CASSEGRTANYGYTF
>TRBV11-3|17|TRBJ2-7
CASSLVRQNLRTYEQYF
>TRBV11-3|15|TRBJ2-7
CASSLTGRGDYEQYF
>TRBV30|11|TRBJ2-1
CAWIGFNEQFF
>TRBV6-8|13|TRBJ1-1
CASSSRFGGEAFF
>TRBV27|17|TRBJ1-1
CASSRTPYTPMNTEAFF
>TRBV6-8|13|TRBJ1-1
CAYRGTLHTEAFF
>TRBV11-3|16|TRBJ1-1
CASSGGQGARNTEAFF
>TRBV10-3|13|TRBJ1-2
CASSGTGNYGYTF
>TRBV12-5|13|TRBJ1-1
CASGPPGTLEAFF
>TRBV9|14|TRBJ1-3
CASSVACSGNTIYF
>TRBV11-3|15|TRBJ1-5
CASSLGPGDNQPQHF